This TCR beta chain stems from a study of STAT5B mutations in CD4+ large granular lymphocyte leukemia. The survey-level immunoSEQ assay was used. The assay was immunoSEQ multiplex PCR, and TCRdb's table has in-frame clones only and misses some. Counted here are 22,000 or so clones, about 79% occurring once; the ten biggest clones make up about 0.42%. Trimming shortened V by 2 bases and J by 8 bases, and 9 bases separated the two germline ends. CDR1 is DFQATT, CDR2 SNEGSKA, per germline (reference sequence). This CDR3 has 11 residues. Healthy controls were blood donor buffy coats. Input material: CD4+ T cells from blood buffy coats. The receptor was isolated from a human donor in good health. The chain joins TRBV20-1 to TRBJ1-2; D possibly corresponds to TRBD1 (5 bases). CDR3 region: CSARRGTGYTF. CDR3 sequence (DNA): TGCAGTGCTAGACGGGGGACGGGCTACACCTTC.